Following are 21 T cell receptor beta chains from one sample sequenced in a study of radiotherapy plus CTLA-4 blockade in lung cancer. Assay: immunoSEQ multiplex PCR; the TCRdb copy retains only in-frame clones and omits some. The sample has some 90,000 clones; over 80% are singletons. Here the sequenced sample was peripheral blood, taken from a patient treated with radiotherapy plus ipilimumab. The receptors stem from a human donor with non-small cell lung cancer who had stable disease on radiotherapy plus ipilimumab.

The genes are TRBV30 and TRBJ1-3; D is ambiguous. The CDR3 runs to 13 residues. Germline V gives CDR1 GTSNPN, CDR2 SVGIG (reference sequence). V shed 0 bases and J shed 2 bases, with 5 bases lying between them. The CDR3 DNA is TGTGCCTGGAGTGTCTCCGCTGGAAACACCATATATTTT. Its protein is CAWSVSAGNTIYF.

The V and J genes are TRBV5-6 and TRBJ2-1; D not resolved. V shed 0 bases and J shed 7 bases, with 8 bases lying between them. The CDR3 length is 13 residues. Germline assignment: CDR1 SGHDT and CDR2 YYEEEE. The DNA of the CDR3 is TGTGCCAGCAGCTTGGTGGTCGGGAATGAGCAGTTCTTC. Protein product: CASSLVVGNEQFF.

This chain links TRBV7-9 with TRBJ1-6; tentatively, D is TRBD1 (6 bases). Germline assignment: CDR1 SEHNR and CDR2 FQNEAQ (reference sequence). Trimming shortened V by 4 bases and J by 7 bases, and 8 bases separated the two germline ends. The CDR3 contains 13 residues. The CDR3 protein is CASSSGQNSPLHF. The CDR3 coding sequence is TGTGCCAGCAGCTCCGGACAGAATTCACCCCTCCACTTT.

The gene calls are TRBV14 and TRBJ2-7, with D perhaps matching TRBD1 or TRBD2 (5 bases each). The CDR3 is 15 residues long. V lost 2 bases and J 5 bases, leaving 16 bases between the germline ends. Germline values: CDR1 SGHDN, CDR2 FVKESK. CDR3 amino acids: CASSQPGPNYHEQYF. CDR3 DNA: TGTGCCAGCAGCCAACCGGGACCCAATTACCACGAGCAGTACTTC.

The chain is built from TRBV5-1 and TRBJ2-7, with TRBD1 identical over 7 bases. CDR1 is SGHRS and CDR2 is YFSETQ in the germline V gene. With V trimmed by 5 bases and J by 3 bases, 11 bases remained unmatched. This CDR3 has 15 residues. CDR3 nucleotides: TGCGCCAGCAGTTTATCACAGGGGCCGCACTACGAGCAGTACTTC. It is translated as CASSLSQGPHYEQYF.

CDR3 protein: CASKGRVLNSPLHF. The CDR3 DNA reads as TGTGCCAGCAAAGGCAGGGTTTTAAATTCACCCCTCCACTTT. The V gene is TRBV2, the J gene TRBJ1-6, with D possibly being TRBD1 (5 bases). The germline gives CDR1 SNHLY, CDR2 FYNNEI. V lost 7 bases and J lost 7, with 14 bases in between. The CDR3 sequence is 14 residues long.

As for this clone: Other DNA variants within this sample encode the same CDR3. The chain couples TRBV9 to TRBJ1-1; tentatively, D is TRBD1 (6 bases). The CDR3 is 14 residues long. Germline CDR1 SGDLS, CDR2 YYNGEE. Trimming took off 2 bases at V and 1 base at J, with 9 bases between the two ends. The CDR3 here is CASSVGQSNTEAFF. The CDR3 DNA reads as TGTGCCAGCAGCGTGGGACAATCGAACACTGAAGCTTTCTTT.

The V and J genes are TRBV29-1 and TRBJ1-5; tentatively, D is TRBD1 (5 bases). Germline CDR1 reads SQVTM; CDR2 reads ANQGSEA. Trimming removed 4 bases from V and 0 bases from J, with 10 bases in between. The CDR3 sequence is 14 residues long. This chain's CDR3 is CSVATTDSNQPQHF. The CDR3 region has the DNA TGCAGCGTTGCTACGACAGATAGCAATCAGCCCCAGCATTTT. The variable domain in full, with the rest retrieved from reference TRBV29-1 and TRBJ1-5, is SAVISQKPSRDICQRGTSLTIQCQVDSQVTMMFWYRQQPGQSLTLIATANQGSEATYESGFVIDKFPISRPNLTFSTLTVSNMSPEDSSIYLCSVATTDSNQPQHFGDGTRLSIL.

In regard to this clone: Its ends do not fully match the called genes, so a read error is possible. The rearrangement uses TRBV27 and TRBJ2-3, with D perhaps TRBD2 (6 bases). Germline CDR1 is MNHEY and CDR2 is SMNVEV (reference sequence). This CDR3 has 13 amino acids. CDR3 nucleotide sequence: TGTGCCAGCAGTTTTGCGGGAACAGGTACGCAGTATTTT. Translated, it gives CASSFAGTGTQYF.

This clone was picked up a small number of times. The rearrangement uses TRBV30 and TRBJ1-4; D gene uncertain. V was trimmed by 3 bases and J by 2 bases, leaving 4 bases between them. CDR3 size: 12 residues. Germline CDR1 reads GTSNPN; CDR2 reads SVGIG (reference sequence). CDR3 DNA sequence: TGTGCCTGGAGGGTGACTAATGAAAAACTGTTTTTT. This translates into CAWRVTNEKLFF.

This chain uses TRBV4-2 with TRBJ2-7; D gene uncertain. Germline loops: CDR1 LGHNA, CDR2 YNFKEQ. This CDR3 has 14 amino acids. V was cut by 0 bases and J by 1 base, with 7 bases left in between. The CDR3 nucleotides are TGTGCCAGCAGCCAAGATAGTGATTCCTACGAGCAGTACTTC. This encodes CASSQDSDSYEQYF.

This chain connects TRBV7-9 to TRBJ2-7; a weak D match, TRBD1 (5 bases). The CDR3 sequence is 14 residues long. V gave up 3 bases and J gave up 3 bases, with 12 bases separating them. Germline CDR1 and CDR2: SEHNR and FQNEAQ (reference sequence). CDR3 sequence reads: CASSFGQEDYEQYF. CDR3 DNA sequence: TGTGCCAGCAGCTTCGGACAAGAAGACTACGAGCAGTACTTC.

V usage is TRBV27 and J usage is TRBJ2-2; tentatively, D is TRBD2 (5 bases). V lost 3 bases, J lost 6 bases, and 8 bases lay in between. Germline-derived CDR1 and CDR2 are MNHEY and SMNVEV (reference sequence). The CDR3 contains 13 residues. The CDR3 here is CASSLEEPGELFF. The CDR3, as DNA: TGTGCCAGCAGTTTGGAGGAACCCGGGGAGCTGTTTTTT.

This sequence joins TRBV9 and TRBJ1-5; 7 bases are shared with TRBD1. The J segment lost 1 base and the V segment lost 4 bases, leaving 5 bases of the junction unmatched. Per germline, CDR1 SGDLS and CDR2 YYNGEE. CDR3 length: 15 residues. CDR3 loop: CASSSGGSSNQPQHF. CDR3 coding DNA: TGTGCCAGCAGCTCAGGGGGGTCCAGCAATCAGCCCCAGCATTTT.

The chain employs TRBV30 and TRBJ1-2; D is unresolved. Germline values: CDR1 GTSNPN, CDR2 SVGIG (reference sequence). Deletions cut 0 bases from V and 7 bases from J, with 9 bases between. The CDR3 is 12 residues long. The CDR3 DNA reads TGTGCCTGGAGTGTCGTCAGCCGTGGCTACACCTTC. Translating it yields CAWSVVSRGYTF.

This rearrangement joins TRBV30 to TRBJ1-4, with 8 bases fitting TRBD1. V dropped 8 bases and J dropped 0; count of bases not matched to a gene: 5. This CDR3 has 14 amino acids. Per the germline V gene, CDR1 is GTSNPN and CDR2 is SVGIG (reference sequence). Here the CDR3 reads CARGQGATNEKLFF. The CDR3 region has the DNA TGTGCCCGAGGACAGGGAGCAACTAATGAAAAACTGTTTTTT.

This chain links TRBV5-1 with TRBJ1-1; the D is unclear. The V gene lost 0 bases and the J gene lost 1 base, with 10 bases spanning the gap. Germline values: CDR1 SGHRS, CDR2 YFSETQ. The CDR3 length is 15 residues. Here the CDR3 DNA reads TGCGCCAGCAGCTTGGAAGGAGGGAGGAACACTGAAGCTTTCTTT. This translates into CASSLEGGRNTEAFF.

The rearrangement links TRBV27 to TRBJ1-5; possible D gene TRBD1, 6 bases. The CDR3 extends over 14 amino acids. V lost 3 bases to trimming and J lost 3 bases, with 9 bases between them. The germline CDR1 and CDR2 sequences are MNHEY and SMNVEV (reference sequence). The CDR3 coding sequence is TGTGCCAGCAGTTTCACAGGGTCCAATCAGCCCCAGCATTTT. It is translated as CASSFTGSNQPQHF.

The chain links TRBV29-1 to TRBJ1-2; D is undetermined. The V end lost 3 bases, the J end lost 9 bases, and 5 bases lay between the germline ends. This CDR3 has 9 amino acids. CDR1 SQVTM and CDR2 ANQGSEA come from the germline V gene. CDR3 bases: TGCAGCGTTGAGTTGAGCTACACCTTC. This translates into CSVELSYTF.

Comments on this clone: Relative to the germline gene, one junction end is altered; a read error may explain this. The same CDR3 can be traced to other DNA sequences in this sample. The rearrangement uses TRBV7-7 and TRBJ2-7; tentatively, D is TRBD2 (5 bases). The CDR3 consists of 12 residues. The germline CDR1 and CDR2 sequences are SSHAT and FNYEAQ (reference sequence). The CDR3 nucleotides are TGTGCTAGCAGCGCCACGGGGAACGAGCAGTACTTC. Its protein product is CASSATGNEQYF.

J is TRBJ1-1 and V is TRBV28, with TRBD1 identical over 9 bases. The V and J ends lost 4 bases and 1 base, in that order; junction bases with no gene match: 13. Germline-derived CDR1 and CDR2 are MDHEN and SYDVKM. The CDR3 contains 18 residues. CDR3 coding DNA: TGTGCCAGCAGTTCCTCCCTGACAGGGGGTCTCTGGAACACTGAAGCTTTCTTT. Encoded protein: CASSSSLTGGLWNTEAFF. The whole variable domain, filled in from reference TRBV28 and TRBJ1-1, reads DVKVTQSSRYLVKRTGEKVFLECVQDMDHENMFWYRQDPGLGLRLIYFSYDVKMKEKGDIPEGYSVSREKKERFSLILESASTNQTSMYLCASSSSLTGGLWNTEAFFGQGTRLTVV.